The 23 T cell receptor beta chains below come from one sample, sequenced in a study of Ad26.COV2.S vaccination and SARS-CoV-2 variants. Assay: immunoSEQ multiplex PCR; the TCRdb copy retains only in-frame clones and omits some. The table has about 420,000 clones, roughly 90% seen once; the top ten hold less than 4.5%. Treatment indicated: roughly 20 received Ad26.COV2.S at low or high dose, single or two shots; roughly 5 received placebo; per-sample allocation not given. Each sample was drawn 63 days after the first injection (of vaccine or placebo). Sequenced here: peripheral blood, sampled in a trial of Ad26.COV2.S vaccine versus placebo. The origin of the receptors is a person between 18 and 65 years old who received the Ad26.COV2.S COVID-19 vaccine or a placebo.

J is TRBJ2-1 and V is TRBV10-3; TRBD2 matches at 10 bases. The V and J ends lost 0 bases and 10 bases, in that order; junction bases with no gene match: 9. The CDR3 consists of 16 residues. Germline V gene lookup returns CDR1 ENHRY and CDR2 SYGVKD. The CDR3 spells CAISESELAGRGEQFF. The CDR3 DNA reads TGTGCCATCAGTGAGTCGGAACTAGCGGGGAGAGGAGAGCAGTTCTTC.

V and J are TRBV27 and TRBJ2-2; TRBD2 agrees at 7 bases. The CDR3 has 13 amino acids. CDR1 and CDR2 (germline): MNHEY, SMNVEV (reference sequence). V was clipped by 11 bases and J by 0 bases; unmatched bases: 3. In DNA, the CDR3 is TGTGCCGGGGGGGAGGCGAACACCGGGGAGCTGTTTTTT. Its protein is CAGGEANTGELFF.

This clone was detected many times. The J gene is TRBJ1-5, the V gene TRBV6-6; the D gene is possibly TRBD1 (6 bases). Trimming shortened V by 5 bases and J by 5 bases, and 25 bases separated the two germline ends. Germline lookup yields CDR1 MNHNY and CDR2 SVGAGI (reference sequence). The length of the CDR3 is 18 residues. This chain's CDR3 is CASSPRWVGGLMDQPQHF. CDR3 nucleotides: TGTGCCAGCAGTCCCAGATGGGTAGGGGGGTTGATGGATCAGCCCCAGCATTTT.

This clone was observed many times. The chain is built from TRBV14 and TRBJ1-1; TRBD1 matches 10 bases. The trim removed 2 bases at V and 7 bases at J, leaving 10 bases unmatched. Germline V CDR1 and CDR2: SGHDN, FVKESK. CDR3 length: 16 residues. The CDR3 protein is CASSQLRDRGKYEAFF. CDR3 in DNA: TGTGCCAGCAGCCAACTCCGGGACAGGGGAAAATATGAAGCTTTCTTT.

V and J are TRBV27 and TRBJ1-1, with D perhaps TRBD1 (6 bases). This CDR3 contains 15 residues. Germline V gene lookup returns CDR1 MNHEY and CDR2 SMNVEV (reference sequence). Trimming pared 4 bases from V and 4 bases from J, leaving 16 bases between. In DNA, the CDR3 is TGTGCCAGCAGTTCCCCAGGGGCGGGAGGCACTGAAGCTTTCTTT. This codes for CASSSPGAGGTEAFF.

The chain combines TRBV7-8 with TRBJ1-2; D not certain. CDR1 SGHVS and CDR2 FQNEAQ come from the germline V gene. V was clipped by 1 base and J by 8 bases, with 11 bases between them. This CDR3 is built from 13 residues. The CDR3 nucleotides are TGTGCCAGCAGCTTAGTTCCTCTGGAGGGCTACACCTTC. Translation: CASSLVPLEGYTF.

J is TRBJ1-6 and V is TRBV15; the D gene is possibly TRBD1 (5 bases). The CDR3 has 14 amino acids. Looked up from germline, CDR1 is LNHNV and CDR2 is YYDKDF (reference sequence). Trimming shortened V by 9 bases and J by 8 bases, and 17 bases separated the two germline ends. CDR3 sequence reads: CATRGPGGDSPLHF. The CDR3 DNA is TGTGCCACTCGAGGACCGGGGGGAGATTCACCCCTCCACTTT.

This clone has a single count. CDR3 sequence reads: CASSAWDSSYEQYF. In nucleotides, the CDR3 is TGTGCCAGCAGCGCCTGGGATAGCTCCTACGAGCAGTACTTC. The J gene is TRBJ2-7, the V gene TRBV28; no reliable D call. V was cut by 6 bases and J by 0 bases, with 12 bases left in between. Looked up from germline, CDR1 is MDHEN and CDR2 is SYDVKM. CDR3 size: 14 residues.

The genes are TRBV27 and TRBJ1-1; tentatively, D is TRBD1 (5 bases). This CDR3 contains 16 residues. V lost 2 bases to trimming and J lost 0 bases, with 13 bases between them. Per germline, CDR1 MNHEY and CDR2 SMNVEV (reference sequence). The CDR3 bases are TGTGCCAGCAGTTTAACCGTGGGACCTTTGAACACTGAAGCTTTCTTT. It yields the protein CASSLTVGPLNTEAFF.

The CDR3 coding sequence is TGTGCCAGCAGCTTGGTCCGGAGGCCTGGGGCCAACGTCCTGACTTTC. Encoded protein: CASSLVRRPGANVLTF. This rearrangement joins TRBV5-4 to TRBJ2-6; D might be TRBD2 (5 bases). This CDR3 region has 16 residues. Germline CDR1 is SGHNT and CDR2 is YYREEE (reference sequence). Trimming cost V 0 bases and J 2 bases, with 9 bases left between them.

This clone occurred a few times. For the CDR3, the DNA is TGCAGTGCTAGTATGAGGGGCTCTGGAAACACCATATATTTT. This codes for CSASMRGSGNTIYF. V usage is TRBV20-1 and J usage is TRBJ1-3; TRBD1 is a possible D gene (5 bases). Germline CDR1 reads DFQATT; CDR2 reads SNEGSKA (reference sequence). V lost 3 bases and J lost 0, with 9 bases in between. The CDR3 extends over 14 amino acids.

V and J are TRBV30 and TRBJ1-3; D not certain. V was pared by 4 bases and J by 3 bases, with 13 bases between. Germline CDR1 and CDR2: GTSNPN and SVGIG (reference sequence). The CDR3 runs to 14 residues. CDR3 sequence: CAWNSEGNGNTIYF. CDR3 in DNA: TGTGCCTGGAACTCCGAGGGCAATGGAAACACCATATATTTT.

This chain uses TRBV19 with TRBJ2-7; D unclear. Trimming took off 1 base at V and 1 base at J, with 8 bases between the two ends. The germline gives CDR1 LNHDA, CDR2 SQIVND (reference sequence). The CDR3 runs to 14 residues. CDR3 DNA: TGTGCCAGTAGTATAGCGGACCAGTCCTACGAGCAGTACTTC. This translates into CASSIADQSYEQYF.

CDR3 in amino acids: CASSLERRTIYF. The CDR3 DNA follows: TGTGCCAGCAGCTTAGAGAGAAGAACCATATATTTT. This sequence joins TRBV13 and TRBJ1-3; D is ambiguous. V dropped 1 base and J dropped 10 bases, with 8 bases sitting between them. The V gene's germline CDR1 is PRHDT and CDR2 FYEKMQ (reference sequence). The CDR3 extends over 12 amino acids.

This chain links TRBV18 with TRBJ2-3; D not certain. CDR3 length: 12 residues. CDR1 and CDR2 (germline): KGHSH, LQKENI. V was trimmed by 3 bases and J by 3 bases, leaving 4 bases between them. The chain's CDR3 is CASSPETDTQYF. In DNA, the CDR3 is TGTGCCAGCTCACCCGAGACAGATACGCAGTATTTT.

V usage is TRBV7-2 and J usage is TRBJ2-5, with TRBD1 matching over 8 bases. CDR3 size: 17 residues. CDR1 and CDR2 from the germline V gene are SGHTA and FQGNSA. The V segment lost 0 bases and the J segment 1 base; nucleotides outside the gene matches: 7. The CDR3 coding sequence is TGTGCCAGCAGCTTAGCGCTTGGGACAGGTTTCCAAGAGACCCAGTACTTC. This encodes CASSLALGTGFQETQYF.

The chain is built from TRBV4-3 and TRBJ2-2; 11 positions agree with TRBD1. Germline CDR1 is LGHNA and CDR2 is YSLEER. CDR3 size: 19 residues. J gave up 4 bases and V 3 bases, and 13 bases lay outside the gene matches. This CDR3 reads CASSHLTSRDRGATGELFF. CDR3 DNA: TGCGCCAGCAGCCACCTGACGTCCCGGGACAGGGGGGCCACCGGGGAGCTGTTTTTT.

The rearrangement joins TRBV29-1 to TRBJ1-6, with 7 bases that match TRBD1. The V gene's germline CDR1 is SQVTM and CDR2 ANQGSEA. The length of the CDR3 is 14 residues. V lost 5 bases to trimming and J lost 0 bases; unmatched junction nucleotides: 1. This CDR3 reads CSVRQGSYNSPLHF. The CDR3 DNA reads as TGCAGCGTTAGACAGGGCTCCTATAATTCACCCCTCCACTTT.

The CDR3 protein is CASSPQGYEQYF. CDR3 coding DNA: TGTGCCAGCAGCCCACAGGGTTACGAGCAGTACTTC. The V call is TRBV5-4, the J call TRBJ2-7, with D maybe TRBD1 (6 bases). V gave up 4 bases and J gave up 4 bases, with 9 bases separating them. The germline gives CDR1 SGHNT, CDR2 YYREEE (reference sequence). This CDR3 contains 12 residues.

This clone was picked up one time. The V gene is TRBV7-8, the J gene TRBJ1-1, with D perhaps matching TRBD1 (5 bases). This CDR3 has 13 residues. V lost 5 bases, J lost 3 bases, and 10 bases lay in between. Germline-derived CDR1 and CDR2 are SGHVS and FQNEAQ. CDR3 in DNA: TGTGCCAGCAGCCGGGGGGTTTACACTGAAGCTTTCTTT. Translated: CASSRGVYTEAFF. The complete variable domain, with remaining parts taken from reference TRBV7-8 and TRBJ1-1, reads GAGVSQSPRYKVAKRGQDVALRCDPISGHVSLFWYQQALGQGPEFLTYFQNEAQLDKSGLPSDRFFAERPEGSVSTLKIQRTQQEDSAVYLCASSRGVYTEAFFGQGTRLTVV.

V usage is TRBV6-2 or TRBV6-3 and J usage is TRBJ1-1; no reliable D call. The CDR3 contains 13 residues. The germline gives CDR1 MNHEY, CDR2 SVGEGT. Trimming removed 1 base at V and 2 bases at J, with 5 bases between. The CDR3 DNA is TGTGCCAGCAGTTACTTCGGAAACACTGAAGCTTTCTTT. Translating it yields CASSYFGNTEAFF.

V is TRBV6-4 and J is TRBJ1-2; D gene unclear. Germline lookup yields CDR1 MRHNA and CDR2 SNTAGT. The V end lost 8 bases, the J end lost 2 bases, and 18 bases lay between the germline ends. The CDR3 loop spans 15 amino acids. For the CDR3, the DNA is TGTGCCAGCTCCTTGACCGGAGGAGACAACTATGGCTACACCTTC. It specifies CASSLTGGDNYGYTF.

Here the CDR3 reads CASSFEGGGYTF. CDR3 DNA: TGCGCCAGCAGCTTCGAAGGGGGTGGCTACACCTTC. This sequence joins TRBV5-1 and TRBJ1-2, with D possibly TRBD1 on 6 matching bases. CDR1 SGHRS and CDR2 YFSETQ come from the germline V gene. Trimming cost V 2 bases and J 7 bases, with 9 bases left between them. The CDR3 is 12 residues long.